The clone carrying this TCR beta chain was counted many times. The data originate from a study of identical twins. TCRdb processed the 5' RACE reads anew with MiXCR; each CDR3 protein has one entry. The sample has fewer than 250,000 distinct CDR3 sequences; around 15% are singletons. The V segment lost 4 bases and the J segment 5 bases; nucleotides outside the gene matches: 5. CDR1 is SEHNR and CDR2 is FQNEAQ in the germline V gene (reference sequence). This CDR3 is 14 amino acids long. These sequences were also reported in another study, on T cells expressing NK-cell markers.

The sequenced material came from CD8+ T cells sorted from blood. This TCR derives from a woman aged 18-29 years in good health. This rearrangement joins TRBV7-9 to TRBJ2-1, with TRBD2 matching over 7 bases. DNA of the CDR3: TGTGCCAGCAGCTCCGGGACTACCAACAATGAGCAGTTCTTC. Its translation: CASSSGTTNNEQFF.